This T cell receptor (beta chain) was recovered during a study of CD8 T cells in Susac syndrome. With random hexamers, reverse transcription was performed on roughly 0.45 to 1 ug of RNA. Each CDR3 protein is one row after TCRdb ran MiXCR on the immunoSEQ multiplex PCR reads. The top ten clones hold approximately 0.62% of a sample with over 70,000 distinct CDR3 sequences, approximately 96% of them seen once. V was cut by 0 bases and J by 4 bases, with 6 bases left in between. CDR3 length equals 13 residues. CDR1 is SNHLY and CDR2 is FYNNEI in the germline V gene. Sequenced input: CD8+ T cells from PBMCs. This receptor was obtained from a human donor with Susac syndrome. V is TRBV2 and J is TRBJ1-2; no firm D call. The CDR3 spells CASSEAPTYGYTF. The DNA for the CDR3 is TGTGCCAGCAGTGAAGCGCCGACCTATGGCTACACCTTC.